This T cell receptor beta chain was retrieved from a study of T cell repertoires in cytomegalovirus infection. Study details: The authors relied on CMV epitopes, both recently identified HLA-C-restricted and well-studied HLA-B-restricted. Evidence of both CMV infection and a matching HLA type came from public TCR beta signatures.

This clonotype was counted a few times. Its specificity is unknown. V gave up 7 bases and J gave up 11 bases, with 20 bases separating them. CDR3 length: 13 residues. CDR1 is SNHLY and CDR2 is FYNNEI in the germline V gene. Study observations and caveats: Predominance within the ex vivo response was attributable to HLA-C-restricted CMV-specific TCR beta clonotypes. Pooled public TCR beta family frequency picked out CMV carriers with the relevant HLA.

TCRdb re-called the reads with MiXCR, one entry per CDR3 protein. The repertoire includes 640,000 or so distinct CDR3 sequences, roughly 30% of them detected once, and 15% to 20% sits in the top ten. This chain links TRBV2 with TRBJ1-1; D gene uncertain. Sequenced material: cultured PBMCs, taken from culture after CMV antigen stimulation. This sequence was found in a human donor in good health (CMV status not recorded). Some clones in this sample may be carry-over from other donors' samples. For the CDR3, the DNA is TGTGCCAGCACTATTGTAGGAGGGAGAGAGGCTTTCTTT. This gives the protein CASTIVGGREAFF.